This T cell receptor beta chain emerged from a study of cytomegalovirus exposure and HLA in healthy donors. About the research overall: The 550 to 800 first-cohort repertoires and the approximately 130 validation repertoires shared the same platform, a later analysis reported.

Overall study results and limits: Reported performance of the classifier showed diagnosis of cytomegalovirus status with high specificity and sensitivity. Among the CMV-associated chains, three were confirmed in vitro as specific for CMV antigens. In a later analysis, first-cohort TCR clusters were found to tend to co-occur in the 130 or so validation repertoires.

TCRdb's copy holds only in-frame clones and misses some; the assay was immunoSEQ multiplex PCR. The sample includes about 150,000 clones, roughly 90% of them seen just once. With regard to this clone: The antigen remains undetermined.

V was clipped by 3 bases and J by 4 bases, with 4 bases between them. Germline loops: CDR1 SGHRS, CDR2 YFSETQ. CDR3 size: 11 residues. This chain links TRBV5-1 with TRBJ2-5; D is unresolved. This clonotype was sampled from a man in his late teens or twenties in good health and CMV-seropositive. Sequencing was performed on PBMCs. CDR3 DNA sequence: TGCGCCAGCAGCTCAGGAGAGACCCAGTACTTC. Amino acids: CASSSGETQYF.